Presented here are 14 T cell receptor beta chains from one specimen sequenced in a study of cytomegalovirus exposure and HLA in healthy donors. Researchers ran the PCR with 60 Vbeta and 13 Jbeta primers. Method: immunoSEQ multiplex PCR; TCRdb's copy keeps in-frame clones and lacks some. The data hold roughly 100,000 clones, with 10% to 15% observed a single time. Source material: PBMCs. These receptors were taken from a man aged 40-49 years in good health and CMV-seropositive.

This sequence joins TRBV29-1 and TRBJ2-3; possible D gene TRBD1, 5 bases. Looked up from germline, CDR1 is SQVTM and CDR2 is ANQGSEA. With 1 base removed from V and 4 bases from J, the gap between germline ends came to 9 bases. The CDR3 is made up of 13 amino acids. For the CDR3, the DNA is TGCAGCGTTGAAGCGACAGCACCAGATACGCAGTATTTT. It encodes CSVEATAPDTQYF.

This clone occurred a few times. V is TRBV9 and J is TRBJ1-3; the D gene is possibly TRBD1 (5 bases). The CDR3 runs 15 residues. Germline CDR1 SGDLS, CDR2 YYNGEE. V lost 8 bases and J lost 3, with 18 bases in between. The CDR3 loop reads CASTPGGGNGNTIYF. DNA for the CDR3: TGTGCCAGTACCCCCGGGGGGGGGAATGGAAACACCATATATTTT.

The chain uses TRBV23-1 and TRBJ1-1; 7 bases line up with TRBD1. TRBV23-1 is designated an ORF whose function remains uncertain. The ends lost 6 bases at V and 1 base at J; junction bases unmatched: 14. The CDR3 consists of 17 residues. In DNA form, the CDR3 reads TGCGCCAGCAGACGCACCACGTTGACAGGGAAGAACACTGAAGCTTTCTTT. Translating gives CASRRTTLTGKNTEAFF.

This clone came up a few times. The chain recombines TRBV7-2 with TRBJ2-7; D unresolved. Per the germline V gene, CDR1 is SGHTA and CDR2 is FQGNSA. V shed 5 bases and J shed 2 bases, with 19 bases lying between them. CDR3 size: 16 residues. CDR3 bases: TGTGCCAGCAGCCCCCCGGATAGCCCTAGAGCCTACGAGCAGTACTTC. It yields the protein CASSPPDSPRAYEQYF. Looking up the rest from reference TRBV7-2 and TRBJ2-7 gives the full variable domain: GAGVSQSPSNKVTEKGKDVELRCDPISGHTALYWYRQSLGQGLEFLIYFQGNSAPDKSGLPSDRFSAERTGGSVSTLTIQRTQQEDSAVYLCASSPPDSPRAYEQYFGPGTRLTVT.

V is TRBV9 and J is TRBJ1-2, with D possibly being TRBD1 (6 bases). Trimming took off 0 bases at V and 8 bases at J, with 17 bases between the two ends. Germline V gene sequence: CDR1 SGDLS, CDR2 YYNGEE. This CDR3 comprises 15 residues. This chain's CDR3 is CASSVAARGVWGYTF. The CDR3 DNA sequence: TGTGCCAGCAGCGTAGCGGCCAGGGGTGTTTGGGGCTACACCTTC.

The V and J genes are TRBV5-1 and TRBJ1-1; no firm D call. Germline values: CDR1 SGHRS, CDR2 YFSETQ. The CDR3 has 16 amino acids. The V end lost 1 base, the J end lost 5 bases, and 18 bases lay between the germline ends. The DNA for the CDR3 is TGCGCCAGCAGCTTGTGGCTGGGCCGCTCCGCTACTGAAGCTTTCTTT. It specifies CASSLWLGRSATEAFF.

In its sample, this clone was seen a few times. The V call is TRBV11-2, the J call TRBJ1-2; D remains ambiguous. V was cut by 4 bases and J by 5 bases, with 14 bases left in between. CDR3 size: 14 residues. CDR1 is SGHAT, CDR2 FQNNGV, per germline. The DNA of the CDR3 is TGTGCCAGCAGCTCTGAAACTCCCCTGTATGGCTACACCTTC. The encoded protein is CASSSETPLYGYTF.

This clone was seen more than once but under ten times. This chain joins TRBV7-6 and TRBJ2-7; D is undetermined. The CDR3 covers 11 residues. Germline lookup yields CDR1 SGHVS and CDR2 FNYEAQ. V was shortened by 4 bases and J by 6 bases, with 7 bases between the two germline ends. In DNA form, the CDR3 reads TGTGCCAGCAGCTCAGGAAGCGAGCAGTACTTC. Its protein is CASSSGSEQYF.

This clone showed up just a few times. The gene calls are TRBV19 and TRBJ2-5; TRBD1 agrees at 9 bases. The CDR3 length is 13 residues. CDR1 is LNHDA and CDR2 is SQIVND in the germline V gene (reference sequence). The junction had 3 bases not matched to a gene; V was cut back by 6 bases and J by 4 bases. In DNA form, the CDR3 reads TGTGCCAGTAGCTCGGGACAGGGAGAGACCCAGTACTTC. As protein: CASSSGQGETQYF.

The V and J genes are TRBV15 and TRBJ2-7; D may be TRBD1 (6 bases). V was clipped by 5 bases and J by 0 bases, with 11 bases between them. CDR3 length: 14 residues. Germline V gives CDR1 LNHNV, CDR2 YYDKDF (reference sequence). The CDR3 protein is CATSRDKSSYEQYF. CDR3 DNA sequence: TGTGCCACCAGCCGGGACAAAAGCTCCTACGAGCAGTACTTC.

This clone was counted a few times. The rearrangement uses TRBV10-3 and TRBJ1-3, with unresolved D. The CDR3 loop spans 15 amino acids. V was cut by 3 bases and J by 1 base, with 10 bases left in between. CDR1 and CDR2 (germline): ENHRY, SYGVKD. CDR3: CAISDWQSSGNTIYF. In DNA form, the CDR3 reads TGTGCCATCAGTGATTGGCAGTCGTCTGGAAACACCATATATTTT.

The V call is TRBV19, the J call TRBJ2-3; D gene unclear. V lost 1 base and J lost 0, with 2 bases in between. Germline CDR1 is LNHDA and CDR2 is SQIVND (reference sequence). The CDR3 runs to 13 residues. The CDR3 here is CASSIASTDTQYF. CDR3 DNA sequence: TGTGCCAGTAGTATAGCTAGCACAGATACGCAGTATTTT.

The V gene is TRBV6-5, the J gene TRBJ1-1; tentatively, D is TRBD1 (5 bases). CDR1 MNHEY and CDR2 SVGAGI come from the germline V gene. This CDR3 region has 15 residues. V was trimmed by 3 bases and J by 4 bases, leaving 15 bases between them. As DNA, the CDR3 is TGTGCCAGCAGTTATACCAGGGAGGGGAGCACTGAAGCTTTCTTT. Its translation is CASSYTREGSTEAFF.

This CDR3 reads CASSPGLTSGNTIYF. Here the CDR3 DNA reads TGTGCCAGCTCGCCGGGACTGACCTCTGGAAACACCATATATTTT. V gene TRBV18 combines with J gene TRBJ1-3; D possibly corresponds to TRBD1 (5 bases). Germline loops: CDR1 KGHSH, CDR2 LQKENI. V gave up 6 bases and J gave up 0 bases, with 12 bases separating them. The CDR3 runs to 15 residues.